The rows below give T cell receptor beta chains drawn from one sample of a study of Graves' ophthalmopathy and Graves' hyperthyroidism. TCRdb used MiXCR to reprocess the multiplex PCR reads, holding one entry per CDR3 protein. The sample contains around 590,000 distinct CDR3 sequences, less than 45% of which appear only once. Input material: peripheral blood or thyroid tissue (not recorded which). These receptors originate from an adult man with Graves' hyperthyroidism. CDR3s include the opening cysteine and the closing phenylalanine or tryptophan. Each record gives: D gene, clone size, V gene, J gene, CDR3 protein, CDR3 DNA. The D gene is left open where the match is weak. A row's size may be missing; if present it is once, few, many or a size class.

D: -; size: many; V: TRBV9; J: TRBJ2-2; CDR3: CASSVALGNTGELFF; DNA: TGTGCCAGCAGCGTAGCTTTGGGGAACACCGGGGAGCTGTTTTTT
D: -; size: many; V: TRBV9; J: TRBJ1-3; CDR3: CASSVAPGAGNTIYF; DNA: TGTGCCAGCAGCGTAGCTCCGGGGGCTGGAAACACCATATATTTT
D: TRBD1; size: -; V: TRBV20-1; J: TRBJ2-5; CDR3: CSARSQGYQETQYF; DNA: TGCAGTGCTAGATCACAGGGGTACCAAGAGACCCAGTACTTC
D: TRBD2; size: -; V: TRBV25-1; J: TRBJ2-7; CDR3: CARDRLTSGGASEQYF; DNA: TGTGCTAGAGATCGCCTCACTAGCGGGGGGGCTAGCGAGCAGTACTTC
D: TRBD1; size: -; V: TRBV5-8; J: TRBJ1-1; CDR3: CASSPGTAVGTEAFF; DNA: TGTGCCAGCAGCCCGGGGACAGCCGTCGGCACTGAAGCTTTCTTT
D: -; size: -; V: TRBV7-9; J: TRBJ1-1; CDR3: CASSSTGTLNTEAFF; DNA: TGTGCCAGCAGCTCGACCGGGACACTGAACACTGAAGCTTTCTTT
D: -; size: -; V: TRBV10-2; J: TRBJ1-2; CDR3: CASSEIQEANYGYTF; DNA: TGCGCCAGCAGTGAGATACAGGAAGCTAACTATGGCTACACCTTC
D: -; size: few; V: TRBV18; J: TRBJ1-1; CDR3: CASSPPNEETEAFF; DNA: TGTGCCAGCTCACCACCGAACGAGGAGACTGAAGCTTTCTTT
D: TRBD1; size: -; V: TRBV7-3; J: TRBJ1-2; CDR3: CASRPGTGEANYGYTF; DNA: TGTGCCAGCAGACCCGGGACAGGAGAAGCTAACTATGGCTACACCTTC
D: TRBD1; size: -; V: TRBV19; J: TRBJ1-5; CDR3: CASSLAGTESNQPQHF; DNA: TGTGCCAGTAGCCTCGCCGGGACAGAGAGCAATCAGCCCCAGCATTTT
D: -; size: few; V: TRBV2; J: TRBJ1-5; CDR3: CASSGGGTQHF; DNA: TGTGCCAGCAGTGGAGGAGGGACCCAGCATTTT
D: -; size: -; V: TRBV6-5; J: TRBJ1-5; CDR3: CASSYSGNSNQPQHF; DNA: TGTGCCAGCAGTTACTCAGGGAATAGCAATCAGCCCCAGCATTTT
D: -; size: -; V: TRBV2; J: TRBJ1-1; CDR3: CASMGTNLQNTEAFF; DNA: TGTGCCAGCATGGGGACAAATCTACAGAACACTGAAGCTTTCTTT
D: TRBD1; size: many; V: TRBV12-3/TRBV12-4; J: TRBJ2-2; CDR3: CATPDRAGGELFF; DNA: TGTGCCACCCCGGACAGGGCTGGCGGGGAGCTGTTTTTT
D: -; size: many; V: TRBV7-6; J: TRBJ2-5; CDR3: CASSKGVETQYF; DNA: TGTGCCAGCAGCAAAGGTGTGGAGACCCAGTACTTC
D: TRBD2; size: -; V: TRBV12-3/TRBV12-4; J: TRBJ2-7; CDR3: CASSLVGGSLYF; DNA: TGTGCCAGCAGTTTAGTGGGGGGGTCCCTGTACTTC
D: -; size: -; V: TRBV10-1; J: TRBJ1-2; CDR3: CASSYGQPTFGYTF; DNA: TGTGCCAGCAGTTACGGACAGCCAACTTTTGGCTACACCTTC
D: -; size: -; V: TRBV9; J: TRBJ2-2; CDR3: CASSVAQGGGELFF; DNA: TGTGCCAGCAGCGTTGCCCAGGGCGGCGGGGAGCTGTTTTTT
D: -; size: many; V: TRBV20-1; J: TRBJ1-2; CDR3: CSARKGGYGYTF; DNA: TGCAGTGCTAGGAAGGGCGGCTATGGCTACACCTTC
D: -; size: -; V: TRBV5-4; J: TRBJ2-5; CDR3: CAARGVPGETQYF; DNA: TGTGCCGCCCGCGGGGTCCCGGGAGAGACCCAGTACTTC
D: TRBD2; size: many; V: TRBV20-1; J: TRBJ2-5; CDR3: CSAPGVQRGGGGTQYF; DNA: TGCAGTGCACCAGGGGTCCAGCGGGGGGGCGGGGGGACCCAGTACTTC
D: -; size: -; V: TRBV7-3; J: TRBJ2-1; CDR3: CASSLNWAEEQFF; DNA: TGTGCCAGCAGCTTAAATTGGGCCGAAGAGCAGTTCTTC
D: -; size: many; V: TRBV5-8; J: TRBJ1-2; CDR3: CASSLAQTIYGYTF; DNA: TGTGCCAGCAGCTTGGCCCAGACCATCTATGGCTACACCTTC
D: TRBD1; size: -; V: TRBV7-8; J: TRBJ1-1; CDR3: CASSFDRDSRTEAFF; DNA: TGTGCCAGCAGCTTTGACCGGGACAGCCGCACTGAAGCTTTCTTT
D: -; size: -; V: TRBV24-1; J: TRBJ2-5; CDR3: CATSGGDGLSETQYF; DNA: TGTGCCACCAGTGGGGGAGACGGTCTTAGCGAGACCCAGTACTTC
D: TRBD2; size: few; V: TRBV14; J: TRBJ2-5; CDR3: CASSPSSGRGTQYF; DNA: TGTGCCAGCAGCCCTTCTAGCGGGAGAGGGACCCAGTACTTC
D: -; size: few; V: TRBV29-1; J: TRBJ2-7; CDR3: CSSLYGDGTYEQYF; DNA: TGCAGCTCGTTATACGGGGACGGAACCTACGAGCAGTACTTC
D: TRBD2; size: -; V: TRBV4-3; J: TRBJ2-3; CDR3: CASSQGLAGATDTQYF; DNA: TGCGCCAGCAGCCAAGGGCTAGCGGGGGCCACAGATACGCAGTATTTT
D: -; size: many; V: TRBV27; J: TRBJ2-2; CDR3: CASSSSGTHTGELFF; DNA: TGTGCCAGCAGTTCCTCCGGGACGCACACCGGGGAGCTGTTTTTT